A single sample is the source of the 14 T cell receptor beta chains below, sequenced in a study of T cells in women clearing cervical HPV infection. TCRdb's table, derived via immunoSEQ multiplex PCR, lists solely in-frame clones and lacks some. The sample includes more than 20,000 clones. Sequenced: blood buffy coat. Every receptor here comes from a woman between 18 and 69 years old with a cervical HPV16 infection that either progressed to CIN3+ or cleared (not recorded which).

Comment on this clone: The read stops 3 residues short of the end of the CDR3; the missing end is completed from the germline J gene. The J gene is TRBJ2-2, the V gene TRBV2; tentatively, D is TRBD1 (5 bases). CDR1 SNHLY and CDR2 FYNNEI come from the germline V gene. The V end lost 8 bases, the J end lost 5 bases, and 15 bases lay between the germline ends. The CDR3 is 14 amino acids. CDR3 DNA, as far as it was read: TGTGCCAGCTGGGGTTCAGGGAATACCGGGGAG. Residues: CASWGSGNTGE. The entire CDR3 reads CASWGSGNTGELFF.

In the case of this clone: Coverage ceases 3 residues before the CDR3 finishes, and the germline J gene fills in the end. V and J are TRBV19 and TRBJ1-5, with 9 nucleotides matching TRBD1. The CDR3 extends over 16 amino acids. J lost 5 bases, V lost 4 bases, and 9 bases had no gene match. CDR1 and CDR2 (germline): LNHDA, SQIVND (reference sequence). The CDR3: CASSRPRGQGYQPQHF. The sequenced CDR3 bases are TGTGCCAGTAGTAGACCACGGGGACAGGGATATCAGCCC. Variable domain in full (rest from reference TRBV19 and TRBJ1-5): DGGITQSPKYLFRKEGQNVTLSCEQNLNHDAMYWYRQDPGQGLRLIYYSQIVNDFQKGDIAEGYSVSREKKESFPLTVTSAQKNPTAFYLCASSRPRGQGYQPQHFGDGTRLSIL.

In regard to this clone: The read ends 3 residues shy of where the CDR3 ends; the end is completed using the germline J gene. The chain employs TRBV7-9 and TRBJ2-3; a possible D gene is TRBD1 (5 bases). This CDR3 spans 13 amino acids. Germline V gene data show CDR1 as SEHNR and CDR2 as FQNEAQ (reference sequence). The DNA read from the CDR3 is TGTGCCAGCAGCTTAGAGGGGAATCAGCCG. Protein sequence: CASSLEGNQP. The whole CDR3 reads CASSLEGNQPQYF. Combining the CDR3 with reference TRBV7-9 and TRBJ2-3 gives the whole variable domain DTGVSQNPRHKITKRGQNVTFRCDPISEHNRLYWYRQTLGQGPEFLTYFQNEAQLEKSRLLSDRFSAERPKGSFSTLEIQRTEQGDSAMYLCASSLEGNQPQYFGPGTRLTVL.

To note about this clone: The CDR3 end is not reached by the read, which stops 3 residues before it; the germline J gene fills it in. The chain links TRBV10-3 to TRBJ1-4; a possible D gene is TRBD1 (6 bases). The CDR3 is 15 amino acids. Germline V lookup: CDR1 ENHRY, CDR2 SYGVKD. CDR3 DNA, as far as it was read: TGTGCCATCAGGAAGACAGGAGACTATAATTCACCA. Protein product: CAIRKTGDYNSP. The whole CDR3 is CAIRKTGDYNSPLFF.

As to this clone: The read terminates 3 residues ahead of where the CDR3 ends, so the germline J gene completes it. The chain combines TRBV18 with TRBJ1-2; D not certain. This CDR3 is built from 10 residues. The V end lost 6 bases, the J end lost 6 bases, and 5 bases lay between the germline ends. Per germline, CDR1 KGHSH and CDR2 LQKENI. The CDR3 reads CASSGHGYTF. The sequenced part of the CDR3 DNA is TGTGCCAGCTCCGGTCATGGC.

Regarding this clone: The read ends 3 residues shy of where the CDR3 ends; the end is completed using the germline J gene. This chain joins TRBV19 and TRBJ1-2; 12 bases map to TRBD1. This CDR3 spans 15 amino acids. Germline V gene lookup returns CDR1 LNHDA and CDR2 SQIVND (reference sequence). The sequenced part of the CDR3 DNA is TGTGCCAGTAGATGGGGACAGGGGGCTTCAGGCGAC. This translates into CASRWGQGASGD. The whole CDR3 is CASRWGQGASGDYTF.

Remarks on this clone: Read sequence stops 3 residues before the CDR3 end, and the germline J gene provides the missing end. This rearrangement joins TRBV30 to TRBJ2-5, with D unclear. The CDR3 is 13 amino acids. V was clipped by 0 bases and J by 3 bases, with 8 bases between them. Germline CDR1 GTSNPN, CDR2 SVGIG (reference sequence). CDR3: CAWSVLVKETQYF. The covered CDR3 bases are TGTGCCTGGAGTGTCCTAGTTAAAGAGACC.

As concerns this clone: The observed sequence ends 3 residues before the CDR3 terminus, with the missing tail filled in from the germline J gene. This chain connects TRBV19 to TRBJ2-3; TRBD2 agrees at 7 bases. The CDR3 length is 14 residues. The germline V gene has CDR1 LNHDA and CDR2 SQIVND (reference sequence). The CDR3 region is CASSSRTRGETQYF. Incomplete CDR3 DNA: TGTGCCAGTAGTAGCCGGACTAGAGGGGAGACG.

Note on this clone: The CDR3 goes on 3 residues after the read ends, and that part is filled in from the germline J gene. This chain joins TRBV9 and TRBJ2-1, with 10 bases fitting TRBD2. Germline CDR1 SGDLS, CDR2 YYNGEE. The CDR3 loop spans 15 amino acids. V lost 0 bases, J lost 5 bases, and 2 bases stayed unmatched. Partial CDR3 DNA: TGTGCCAGCAGCGTAGGGACTAGCGGAAACAATGAG. Its translation is CASSVGTSGNNE. The full CDR3 reads CASSVGTSGNNEQFF.

Concerning this clone itself: Mismatch with germline at one junction end may stem from a read error. The read comes to an end 3 residues before the CDR3 does, leaving the germline J gene to fill in the end. The chain carries TRBV2 and TRBJ2-4; possibly TRBD1 for D (7 bases). Germline V gene data show CDR1 as SNHLY and CDR2 as FYNNEI. The CDR3 consists of 13 residues. The part of the CDR3 DNA that was read is TGTGCCAACAGTGACAGGGAGGACTATGGT. It codes for CANSDREDYG. The whole CDR3 reads CANSDREDYGQYF.

Turning to this clone: With the read ending 3 residues before the CDR3 end, the germline J gene is used to fill in that end. The rearrangement uses TRBV12-3 or TRBV12-4 and TRBJ2-3; 13 bases align to TRBD2. The CDR3 extends over 18 amino acids. The ends lost 6 bases at V and 5 bases at J; junction bases unmatched: 14. CDR3 sequence: CASSPRMTSGGKEDTQYF. The CDR3 DNA, read in part, is TGTGCCAGCAGCCCCCGCATGACTAGCGGGGGGAAGGAAGATACG.

This clone is labeled medium-sized (0.01 to 0.1%) based on frequency. The DNA ends 3 residues before the CDR3 does, and the rest of the CDR3 is filled in from the germline J gene. The V gene is TRBV6-2 or TRBV6-3, the J gene TRBJ2-2; perhaps TRBD1 as D (5 bases). CDR1 is MNHEY and CDR2 is SVGEGT in the germline V gene. The CDR3 length is 15 residues. V was cut by 6 bases and J by 5 bases, with 16 bases left in between. The CDR3 DNA, read in part, is TGTGCCAGCAGAAACGGACAATCGATAACCGGGGAG. Translated, it gives CASRNGQSITGE. Given in full, the CDR3 is CASRNGQSITGELFF.

This clone is called medium-sized based on its frequency. The germline gene is not matched at one end of the junction; a read error may be the cause. Sequencing ends 3 residues short of the CDR3 end; the germline J gene provides the rest. The chain combines TRBV4-2 with TRBJ2-3, with TRBD2 identical over 10 bases. The CDR3 runs to 17 residues. Germline V gene data show CDR1 as LGHNA and CDR2 as YNFKEQ. The DNA read from the CDR3 is TGCGCCAGCAGTATCGGGACTAGCGCCCGGCTCACAGATACG. Amino acid sequence: CASSIGTSARLTDT. From start to end, the CDR3 is CASSIGTSARLTDTQYF.

On this clone: The read is 3 residues too short to cover the CDR3 end, so that end is filled in from the germline J gene. This rearrangement joins TRBV7-6 to TRBJ2-5, with a possible D match to TRBD2 (5 bases). V was trimmed by 4 bases and J by 0 bases, leaving 9 bases between them. CDR1 and CDR2 (germline): SGHVS, FNYEAQ. This CDR3 contains 14 residues. Incomplete CDR3 DNA: TGTGCCAGCAGCTCCCGCGGGCACCAAGAGACC. Translation: CASSSRGHQET. The full CDR3 protein reads CASSSRGHQETQYF. The full variable domain, completed using reference TRBV7-6 and TRBJ2-5, is GAGVSQSPRYKVTKRGQDVALRCDPISGHVSLYWYRQALGQGPEFLTYFNYEAQQDKSGLPNDRFSAERPEGSISTLTIQRTEQRDSAMYRCASSSRGHQETQYFGPGTRLLVL.